What follows is one T cell receptor beta chain and its context. Its antigen is unidentified. The germline CDR1 and CDR2 sequences are SGHTA and FQGNSA. Between the trimmed V and J ends, which lost 0 bases and 2 bases, there was a span of 9 bases. The CDR3 length is 15 residues. The sample belongs to a study of shared clonotypes between healthy human individuals. Study results and limitations: The study found approximately 5% of naive CD4 clonotypes shared across a few donors. Sorted-subset sequencing, rarefaction showed, was incomplete despite large depth.

Some clones are missing from TCRdb's copy, which holds only in-frame ones; the method was immunoSEQ multiplex PCR. The table has 2 million to 2.5 million clones, approximately 94% seen once. V usage is TRBV7-2 and J usage is TRBJ2-3; D gene unclear. The sample consisted of naive CD4+ T cells sorted from blood. Stated subset: CD45RA+ positively selected. The clonotype originates from a young man in good health. The CDR3, as DNA: TGTGCCAGCAGCTTAGCGGGTTCTCTCACAGATACGCAGTATTTT. Its protein is CASSLAGSLTDTQYF.